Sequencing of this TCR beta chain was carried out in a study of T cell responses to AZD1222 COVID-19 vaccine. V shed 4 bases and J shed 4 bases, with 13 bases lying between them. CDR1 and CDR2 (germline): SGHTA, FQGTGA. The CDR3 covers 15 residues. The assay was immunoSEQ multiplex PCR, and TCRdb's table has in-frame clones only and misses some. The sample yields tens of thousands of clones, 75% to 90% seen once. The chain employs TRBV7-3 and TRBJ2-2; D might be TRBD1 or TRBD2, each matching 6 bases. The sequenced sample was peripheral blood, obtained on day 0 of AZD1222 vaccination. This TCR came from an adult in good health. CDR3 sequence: CASSSRLGGTGELFF. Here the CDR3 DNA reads TGTGCCAGCAGCTCCCGACTAGGGGGCACCGGGGAGCTGTTTTTT.